This T cell receptor beta chain was captured by sequencing in a study of beta chain features in type 1 diabetes. The study's findings and limits: Among patients with Type 1 diabetes, TCRB CDR3s were moderately but significantly shorter in every one of the four CD4+ subsets.

Stem cell-like memory, regulatory, central memory and naive CD4+ cells were sorted via CD45RO/CCR7/CD25/CD127/CD95/CD27. Expressed TCRB transcripts were sequenced, since all the RNA that had been isolated was reverse transcribed. Sequencing used immunoSEQ multiplex PCR; TCRdb keeps in-frame clones, though not all of them. The table records around 140,000 clones, about 10% of them present only once. This clone was seen a handful of times. Antigen specificity is unknown. This CDR3 has 12 amino acids. Trimming pared 1 base from V and 6 bases from J, leaving 5 bases between. Germline CDR1 reads SGHDT; CDR2 reads YYEEEE.

The origin of this receptor is a man aged 25 to 45 with type 1 diabetes. The V gene is TRBV5-6, the J gene TRBJ1-5, with unresolved D. Sequenced material: central memory CD4+ T cells from blood. In DNA, the CDR3 is TGTGCCAGCAGCTTGCGGAGTCAGCCCCAGCATTTT. Its protein product is CASSLRSQPQHF.